These T cell receptor beta chains were read from a single sample in a study of blood T cell repertoires in COVID-19. Assay: immunoSEQ multiplex PCR; the TCRdb copy retains only in-frame clones and omits some. The sample holds about 220,000 clones, around 88% seen once. What was sequenced was PBMCs or T cells enriched from blood (not recorded which). These receptors all stem from a woman in her forties or fifties with acute COVID-19. Both conserved end residues are part of each CDR3. The D gene is left open where the match is weak. Size tells how often a clone was seen (once, few, many) or the class of an expanded clone, and some rows leave it out.

D: -
V: TRBV7-2
size: few
J: TRBJ2-2
CDR3: CASSLDRRGPYTGELFF
DNA: TGTGCCAGCAGCTTAGATAGGAGGGGGCCTTACACCGGGGAGCTGTTTTTT

D: TRBD2
V: TRBV18
size: -
J: TRBJ2-3
CDR3: CASSPRSTSGSLADTQYF
DNA: TGTGCCAGCTCACCCCGTTCGACTAGCGGGAGTTTGGCAGATACGCAGTATTTT

D: TRBD2
V: TRBV18
size: -
J: TRBJ2-5
CDR3: CASSPGGETQYF
DNA: TGTGCCAGCTCACCCGGGGGGGAGACCCAGTACTTC

D: -
V: TRBV11-2
size: -
J: TRBJ1-1
CDR3: CASSLGPVNTEAFF
DNA: TGTGCCAGCAGCCTTGGGCCGGTGAACACTGAAGCTTTCTTT

D: TRBD2
V: TRBV5-4
size: -
J: TRBJ2-1
CDR3: CASFLLAGENEQFF
DNA: TGTGCCAGCTTTTTGCTAGCGGGAGAGAATGAGCAGTTCTTC

D: TRBD2
V: TRBV6-2/TRBV6-3
size: -
J: TRBJ2-1
CDR3: CASSYSGPAGGPVNEQFF
DNA: TGTGCCAGCAGTTACTCTGGTCCAGCGGGAGGGCCGGTGAATGAGCAGTTCTTC

D: TRBD1
V: TRBV27
size: -
J: TRBJ1-1
CDR3: CASSRGQGQVNTEAFF
DNA: TGTGCCAGCAGCCGGGGACAGGGTCAGGTGAACACTGAAGCTTTCTTT

D: TRBD1
V: TRBV5-1
size: -
J: TRBJ1-5
CDR3: CASSLGTGGSNQPQHF
DNA: TGCGCCAGCAGCTTGGGGACAGGGGGCAGCAATCAGCCCCAGCATTTT

D: TRBD2
V: TRBV3-1/TRBV3-2
size: -
J: TRBJ2-1
CDR3: CASSHPGLAGFNEQFF
DNA: TGTGCCAGCAGCCATCCGGGACTAGCGGGATTTAATGAGCAGTTCTTC

D: TRBD1
V: TRBV4-3
size: once
J: TRBJ1-6
CDR3: CASREIAGTGNSPLHF
DNA: TGCGCCAGCAGGGAGATTGCCGGGACAGGGAATTCACCCCTCCACTTT

D: TRBD1
V: TRBV19
size: once
J: TRBJ1-3
CDR3: CASRKTGSFSGNTIYF
DNA: TGTGCCAGTAGAAAGACAGGGTCCTTCTCTGGAAACACCATATATTTT

D: TRBD2
V: TRBV7-7
size: -
J: TRBJ2-3
CDR3: CASSLGARESPDTQYF
DNA: TGTGCCAGCAGCTTAGGCGCGCGGGAGTCCCCAGATACGCAGTATTTT

D: -
V: TRBV7-6
size: once
J: TRBJ2-7
CDR3: CASSPRGSYEQYF
DNA: TGTGCCAGCAGCCCCCGGGGCTCCTACGAGCAGTACTTC

D: -
V: TRBV28
size: -
J: TRBJ2-7
CDR3: CASSGISYEQYF
DNA: TGTGCCAGCAGTGGCATCTCCTACGAGCAGTACTTC

D: -
V: TRBV14
size: -
J: TRBJ2-6
CDR3: CASSQGTVSGANVLTF
DNA: TGTGCCAGCAGCCAAGGGACAGTCTCTGGGGCCAACGTCCTGACTTTC

D: TRBD2
V: TRBV20-1
size: -
J: TRBJ2-2
CDR3: CSASLREGPGELFF
DNA: TGCAGTGCTAGTTTGCGGGAGGGCCCCGGGGAGCTGTTTTTT

D: TRBD1
V: TRBV6-5
size: -
J: TRBJ2-5
CDR3: CASRRQGAGETQYF
DNA: TGTGCCAGCAGGCGACAGGGGGCGGGAGAGACCCAGTACTTC

D: -
V: TRBV7-9
size: -
J: TRBJ2-5
CDR3: CASSREARAGPWYF
DNA: TGTGCCAGCAGCCGAGAGGCCAGGGCCGGGCCTTGGTACTTC

D: -
V: TRBV9
size: -
J: TRBJ1-1
CDR3: CASSVDTLNTEAFF
DNA: TGTGCCAGCAGCGTGGACACCCTGAACACTGAAGCTTTCTTT

D: TRBD1
V: TRBV30
size: once
J: TRBJ1-1
CDR3: CAWSVPNRGLSDPEAFF
DNA: TGTGCCTGGAGTGTACCGAACAGGGGGCTATCGGACCCGGAAGCTTTCTTT

D: TRBD2
V: TRBV9
size: once
J: TRBJ2-2
CDR3: CASSAPGLAGPGELFF
DNA: TGTGCCAGCAGCGCTCCGGGACTAGCGGGACCCGGGGAGCTGTTTTTT

D: TRBD2
V: TRBV11-2
size: -
J: TRBJ2-1
CDR3: CASSLDQGLARSYNEQFF
DNA: TGTGCCAGCAGCTTAGATCAGGGACTAGCGAGATCCTACAATGAGCAGTTCTTC

D: TRBD2
V: TRBV4-2
size: -
J: TRBJ2-1
CDR3: CASSRDYYNEQFF
DNA: TGTGCCAGCAGCCGGGACTACTACAATGAGCAGTTCTTC

D: TRBD1
V: TRBV5-6
size: once
J: TRBJ1-1
CDR3: CASSFVQGVTEAFF
DNA: TGTGCCAGCAGCTTCGTACAGGGGGTCACTGAAGCTTTCTTT

D: -
V: TRBV7-2
size: -
J: TRBJ2-3
CDR3: CASSFIDTQYF
DNA: TGTGCCAGCAGCTTTATAGATACGCAGTATTTT

D: TRBD2
V: TRBV6-6
size: few
J: TRBJ2-5
CDR3: CASRRKPGLAGGETQYF
DNA: TGTGCCAGCAGGCGAAAGCCGGGACTAGCGGGAGGAGAGACCCAGTACTTC

D: TRBD1
V: TRBV18
size: few
J: TRBJ2-1
CDR3: CASSPSSGQGNNEQFF
DNA: TGTGCCAGCTCACCCTCCTCGGGACAGGGGAACAATGAGCAGTTCTTC

D: -
V: TRBV10-3
size: -
J: TRBJ2-1
CDR3: CAIRGDSPDNEQFF
DNA: TGTGCCATCAGAGGGGACTCGCCTGACAATGAGCAGTTCTTC

D: TRBD2
V: TRBV4-3
size: -
J: TRBJ2-1
CDR3: CASSQPRTSGSYEQFF
DNA: TGCGCCAGCAGCCAGCCCAGGACTAGCGGGAGCTATGAGCAGTTCTTC